These T cell receptor beta chains were read from a single sample in a study of blood T cell repertoires in COVID-19. The method was immunoSEQ multiplex PCR; TCRdb's version includes in-frame clones alone and lacks a portion of them. The sample has about 140,000 clones; roughly 78% are singletons. The specimen sequenced was peripheral blood. These receptors originate from a man aged 55-75 years with acute or convalescent COVID-19. Both conserved end residues are part of each CDR3. The D gene is left open where the match is weak. Size values are once, few and many counts, or a class for expanded clones, and some rows have none.

J gene: TRBJ2-2; CDR3 length: 13; V gene: TRBV7-7; clone size: .; D gene: .; CDR3 DNA: TGTGCTAGCAGGGCCTCGAACACCGGGGAGCTGTTTTTT; CDR3 protein: CASRASNTGELFF
J gene: TRBJ2-1; CDR3 length: 17; V gene: TRBV9; clone size: few; D gene: TRBD2; CDR3 DNA: TGTGCCAGCAGCCCCGGGGGTGGCGGGAGTTCCTACAATGAGCAGTTCTTC; CDR3 protein: CASSPGGGGSSYNEQFF
J gene: TRBJ1-2; CDR3 length: 15; V gene: TRBV6-5; clone size: .; D gene: TRBD1; CDR3 DNA: TGTGCCAGCAGTATTCAAAGGGGACAGGGAGGCGGCTACACCTTC; CDR3 protein: CASSIQRGQGGGYTF
J gene: TRBJ1-2; CDR3 length: 13; V gene: TRBV7-2; clone size: once; D gene: .; CDR3 DNA: TGTGCCAGCAGCCTAGGGGGGCGGGATGGCTACACCTTC; CDR3 protein: CASSLGGRDGYTF
J gene: TRBJ2-1; CDR3 length: 15; V gene: TRBV18; clone size: .; D gene: TRBD2; CDR3 DNA: TGTGCCAGCTCACCAACTAGCGGGAGGTTAGATGAGCAGTTCTTC; CDR3 protein: CASSPTSGRLDEQFF
J gene: TRBJ2-2; CDR3 length: 14; V gene: TRBV7-8; clone size: .; D gene: TRBD2; CDR3 DNA: TGTGCCAGCAGCCTCCGGACTAGCGCCGGGGAGCTGTTTTTT; CDR3 protein: CASSLRTSAGELFF
J gene: TRBJ1-5; CDR3 length: 14; V gene: TRBV19; clone size: .; D gene: .; CDR3 DNA: TGTGCCAGTAGTAGAATCCCTAGTAATCAGCCCCAGCATTTT; CDR3 protein: CASSRIPSNQPQHF
J gene: TRBJ2-1; CDR3 length: 13; V gene: TRBV30; clone size: .; D gene: TRBD2; CDR3 DNA: TGTGCCTGGACTAGCGGGATAGACAATGAGCAGTTCTTC; CDR3 protein: CAWTSGIDNEQFF
J gene: TRBJ1-1; CDR3 length: 15; V gene: TRBV7-9; clone size: .; D gene: TRBD1; CDR3 DNA: TGTGCCAGCAGCTCGGGACAGGGCATGAACACTGAAGCTTTCTTT; CDR3 protein: CASSSGQGMNTEAFF
J gene: TRBJ2-4; CDR3 length: 14; V gene: TRBV27; clone size: few; D gene: TRBD1; CDR3 DNA: TGTGCCAGCAGTTTAGGCGGGGACAGGAACATTCAGTACTTC; CDR3 protein: CASSLGGDRNIQYF
J gene: TRBJ2-2; CDR3 length: 14; V gene: TRBV3-1/TRBV3-2; clone size: .; D gene: .; CDR3 DNA: TGTGCCAGCAGCCAAGGGACTCTCACCGGGGAGCTGTTTTTT; CDR3 protein: CASSQGTLTGELFF
J gene: TRBJ2-2; CDR3 length: 14; V gene: TRBV27; clone size: .; D gene: TRBD1; CDR3 DNA: TGTGCCGTACGACAGGGGGCGAACACCGGGGAGCTGTTTTTT; CDR3 protein: CAVRQGANTGELFF
J gene: TRBJ1-5; CDR3 length: 16; V gene: TRBV19; clone size: .; D gene: .; CDR3 DNA: TGTGCCAGTAGTATAGATGTAAGCTACGCCAATCAGCCCCAGCATTTT; CDR3 protein: CASSIDVSYANQPQHF
J gene: TRBJ2-2; CDR3 length: 15; V gene: TRBV11-2; clone size: .; D gene: TRBD1; CDR3 DNA: TGTGCCAGCAGCTATGGGACAGCAAACACCGGGGAGCTGTTTTTT; CDR3 protein: CASSYGTANTGELFF
J gene: TRBJ2-7; CDR3 length: 13; V gene: TRBV5-4; clone size: .; D gene: TRBD2; CDR3 DNA: TGTGCCAGCCAGACTAGCGGGAGGGACGAGCAGTACTTC; CDR3 protein: CASQTSGRDEQYF
J gene: TRBJ2-3; CDR3 length: 19; V gene: TRBV6-2/TRBV6-3; clone size: .; D gene: TRBD2; CDR3 DNA: TGTGCCAGCAGTTACCAGGGAGCGGGAGGGCCGTCGGGCACAGATACGCAGTATTTT; CDR3 protein: CASSYQGAGGPSGTDTQYF
J gene: TRBJ2-5; CDR3 length: 18; V gene: TRBV7-9; clone size: .; D gene: TRBD2; CDR3 DNA: TGTGCCAGCAGCTCCGGGACTAGCGGGAGAATCGTACAAGAGACCCAGTACTTC; CDR3 protein: CASSSGTSGRIVQETQYF
J gene: TRBJ2-2; CDR3 length: 13; V gene: TRBV27; clone size: .; D gene: TRBD1; CDR3 DNA: TGTGCCAGCAGACGACAGGGGCCCGGGGAGCTGTTTTTT; CDR3 protein: CASRRQGPGELFF